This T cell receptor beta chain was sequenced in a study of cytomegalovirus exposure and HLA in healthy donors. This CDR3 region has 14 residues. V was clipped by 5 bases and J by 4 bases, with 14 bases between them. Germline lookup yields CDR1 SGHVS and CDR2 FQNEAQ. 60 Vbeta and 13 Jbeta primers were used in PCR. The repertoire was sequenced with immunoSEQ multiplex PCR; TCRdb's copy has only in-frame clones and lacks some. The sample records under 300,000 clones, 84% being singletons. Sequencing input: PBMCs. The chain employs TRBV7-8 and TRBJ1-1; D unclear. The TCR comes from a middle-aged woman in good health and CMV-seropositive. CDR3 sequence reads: CASSPRRLSTEAFF. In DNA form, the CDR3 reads TGTGCCAGCAGCCCACGGAGGTTAAGCACTGAAGCTTTCTTT.